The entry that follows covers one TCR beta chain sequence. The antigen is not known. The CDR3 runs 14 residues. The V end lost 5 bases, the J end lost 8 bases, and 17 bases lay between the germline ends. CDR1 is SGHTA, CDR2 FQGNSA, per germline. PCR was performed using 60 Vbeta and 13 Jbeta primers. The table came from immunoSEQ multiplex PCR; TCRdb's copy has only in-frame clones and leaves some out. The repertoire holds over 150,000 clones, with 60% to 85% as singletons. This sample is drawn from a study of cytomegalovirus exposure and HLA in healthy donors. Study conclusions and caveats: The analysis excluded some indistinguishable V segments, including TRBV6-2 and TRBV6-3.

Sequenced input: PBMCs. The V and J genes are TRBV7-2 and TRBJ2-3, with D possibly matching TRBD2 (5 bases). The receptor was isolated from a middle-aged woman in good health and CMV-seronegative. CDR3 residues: CASSPRALGATQYF. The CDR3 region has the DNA TGTGCCAGCAGCCCGCGGGCTCTCGGTGCTACGCAGTATTTT.